Shown below are 15 T cell receptor beta chains from a single sample sequenced in a study of T cell responses to AZD1222 COVID-19 vaccine. Sequencing was performed with immunoSEQ multiplex PCR; in TCRdb, only in-frame clones are kept and a portion is missing. The table records about 83,000 clones, about 83% of them present only once. This specimen consisted of peripheral blood, obtained on day 0 of AZD1222 vaccination. Receptors originate from an adult in good health.

This rearrangement joins TRBV5-1 to TRBJ2-5, with TRBD2 matching 8 bases. This CDR3 spans 15 amino acids. From germline, CDR1 is SGHRS and CDR2 YFSETQ. V lost 5 bases and J lost 5; bases outside the gene matches: 11. The CDR3 sequence is CASSNQRESWETQYF. CDR3 coding DNA: TGCGCCAGCAGTAACCAGCGGGAGAGTTGGGAGACCCAGTACTTC.

The V and J genes are TRBV2 and TRBJ1-1; tentative D call: TRBD1 (5 bases). Trimming removed 7 bases at V and 6 bases at J, with 24 bases between. From germline, CDR1 is SNHLY and CDR2 FYNNEI. The CDR3 spans 16 residues. The CDR3 spells CASNGAGDGLGAEAFF. CDR3 in DNA: TGTGCCAGCAACGGGGCGGGGGATGGGCTAGGGGCTGAAGCTTTCTTT.

The chain employs TRBV5-4 and TRBJ1-1, with D perhaps TRBD1 (5 bases). Germline CDR1 SGHNT, CDR2 YYREEE (reference sequence). Deletions cut 2 bases from V and 6 bases from J, with 11 bases between. This CDR3 is built from 13 residues. The CDR3 nucleotides are TGTGCCAGCAGCTTTACAGGAGGTCCTGAAGCTTTCTTT. It encodes CASSFTGGPEAFF.

This sequence joins TRBV7-9 and TRBJ2-2; D possibly corresponds to TRBD1 (5 bases). V shed 1 base and J shed 6 bases, with 6 bases lying between them. Germline assignment: CDR1 SEHNR and CDR2 FQNEAQ (reference sequence). CDR3 length: 13 residues. CDR3 residues: CASSLVGPGELFF. CDR3 DNA: TGTGCCAGCAGCTTAGTGGGGCCCGGGGAGCTGTTTTTT.

The chain is built from TRBV10-2 and TRBJ2-7, with 8 bases identical to TRBD2. V lost 4 bases to trimming and J lost 7 bases; unmatched junction nucleotides: 6. This CDR3 is built from 13 residues. In germline, CDR1 is WSHSY, CDR2 SAAADI. The CDR3 DNA reads TGCGCCAGCAGTGCCTCGGGAGGGGGGGAGCAGTACTTC. It translates to CASSASGGGEQYF.

This clone has a handful of counts. This chain connects TRBV7-9 to TRBJ1-3; D possibly corresponds to TRBD1 (5 bases). V was clipped by 6 bases and J by 0 bases, with 15 bases between them. The germline V gene encodes CDR1 SEHNR and CDR2 FQNEAQ (reference sequence). This CDR3 spans 16 amino acids. The CDR3 DNA reads as TGTGCCAGCAGTCTAGACGGGGGTTACTCTGGAAACACCATATATTTT. Its translation: CASSLDGGYSGNTIYF. Supplemented by reference TRBV7-9 and TRBJ1-3, the full variable domain reads DTGVSQNPRHKITKRGQNVTFRCDPISEHNRLYWYRQTLGQGPEFLTYFQNEAQLEKSRLLSDRFSAERPKGSFSTLEIQRTEQGDSAMYLCASSLDGGYSGNTIYFGEGSWLTVV.

The chain uses TRBV7-8 and TRBJ2-5; no definite D call. Germline V gene lookup returns CDR1 SGHVS and CDR2 FQNEAQ. V was trimmed by 0 bases and J by 4 bases, leaving 15 bases between them. CDR3 length: 16 residues. CDR3 region: CASSLARTSGRETQYF. CDR3 DNA: TGTGCCAGCAGCTTAGCTAGAACCTCCGGGCGAGAGACCCAGTACTTC.

The CDR3 DNA follows: TGTGCCAGTAGTTCAAGCGGAGCGAACACCGGGGAGCTGTTTTTT. Protein: CASSSSGANTGELFF. The V call is TRBV19, the J call TRBJ2-2; possible D gene TRBD2, 5 bases. The germline V and J ends were trimmed by 5 bases and 0 bases, with 10 bases remaining between them. CDR3 length: 15 residues. Per germline, CDR1 LNHDA and CDR2 SQIVND (reference sequence).

The CDR3 nucleotides read TGTGCCATCAGTGAGTCGGCAGGGCTCAGCTCCTACGAGCAGTACTTC. It is translated as CAISESAGLSSYEQYF. The chain couples TRBV10-3 to TRBJ2-7; tentative D call: TRBD1 (5 bases). This CDR3 has 16 residues. The germline V gene has CDR1 ENHRY and CDR2 SYGVKD. Deletions cut 0 bases from V and 0 bases from J, with 12 bases between.

This rearrangement joins TRBV28 to TRBJ1-4, with D unresolved. The V gene's germline CDR1 is MDHEN and CDR2 SYDVKM. Trimming stripped 7 bases from V and 7 bases from J, with 7 bases between. The CDR3 is 11 amino acids. The CDR3 DNA sequence: TGTGCCAGCAATCTGCGTGAAAAACTGTTTTTT. Translating gives CASNLREKLFF.

The chain carries TRBV30 and TRBJ1-4, with D maybe TRBD1 (6 bases). The CDR3 has 13 amino acids. Germline CDR1 and CDR2: GTSNPN and SVGIG (reference sequence). The V gene lost 0 bases and the J gene lost 8 bases, with 10 bases spanning the gap. The CDR3 DNA reads as TGTGCCTGGAGTGTACAGGGCGAAGAAAAACTGTTTTTT. Translation gives CAWSVQGEEKLFF.

V gene TRBV7-9 combines with J gene TRBJ2-4; unclear D gene. Germline CDR1 is SEHNR and CDR2 is FQNEAQ (reference sequence). This CDR3 comprises 16 residues. Trimming left V 1 base short and J 1 base short, with 11 bases between. The CDR3 DNA is TGTGCCAGCAGCTTAGGGGGTGGGTTGGCCAAAAACATTCAGTACTTC. Translation gives CASSLGGGLAKNIQYF.

This chain connects TRBV5-1 to TRBJ1-2; D may be TRBD1 (5 bases). V lost 3 bases, J lost 2 bases, and 14 bases lay in between. This CDR3 region has 15 residues. Germline CDR1 is SGHRS and CDR2 is YFSETQ. The CDR3 spells CASSSTPDTNYGYTF. CDR3 DNA sequence: TGCGCCAGCAGCTCAACTCCGGACACAAACTATGGCTACACCTTC.

The chain links TRBV28 to TRBJ1-1; D is undetermined. Germline CDR1 and CDR2: MDHEN and SYDVKM. Trimming removed 8 bases at V and 4 bases at J, with 23 bases between. The CDR3 is made up of 16 amino acids. For the CDR3, the DNA is TGTGCCAGCTTTCATTTGGAGGGCTCGATGGGCACTGAAGCTTTCTTT. Protein: CASFHLEGSMGTEAFF.

The V call is TRBV9, the J call TRBJ2-1; 10 bases map to TRBD2. Trimming took 3 bases from V and 6 from J; bases not matched to a gene: 3. CDR3 length: 14 amino acids. Germline-derived CDR1 and CDR2 are SGDLS and YYNGEE. The CDR3 region is CASSDSGGANEQFF. The CDR3 DNA sequence: TGTGCCAGCAGCGACAGCGGGGGGGCCAATGAGCAGTTCTTC.